The rows below give T cell receptor beta chains drawn from one sample of a study of shared clonotypes between healthy human individuals. Data came from immunoSEQ multiplex PCR; TCRdb stores just in-frame clones and leaves some out. Found here are about 1.1 million clones, 60% to 85% of them singletons; the top ten hold roughly 0.83%. The specimen sequenced was memory CD4+ T cells from PBMCs. The origin of the receptors is a man between 18 and 35 years old in good health. Some clones in this sample may be carry-over from other donors' samples. The CDR3 runs from the conserved cysteine through the conserved F or W. D genes are given only for firm matches. Clone size appears in some rows only: once, few, many, or a class for an expanded clone.

v_gene,d_gene,j_gene,abundance,CDR3aa,CDR3nt
TRBV27,.,TRBJ2-3,few,CASSLRGPGSVDTQYF,TGTGCCAGCAGTTTACGGGGCCCGGGTTCCGTTGATACGCAGTATTTT
TRBV6-1,TRBD1,TRBJ1-2,many,CASSIDRGGGYTF,TGTGCCAGCAGTATTGACAGGGGGGGCGGCTACACCTTC
TRBV2,.,TRBJ1-5,.,CASSEAPGGGQPQHF,TGTGCCAGCAGTGAAGCGCCGGGGGGCGGTCAGCCCCAGCATTTT
TRBV19,.,TRBJ1-1,few,CASSYEGNTEAFF,TGTGCCAGTAGTTATGAGGGGAACACTGAAGCTTTCTTT
TRBV28,TRBD2,TRBJ2-1,.,CASSFPGTSGTPEQFF,TGTGCCAGCAGTTTTCCCGGGACTAGCGGGACCCCTGAGCAGTTCTTC
TRBV5-6,.,TRBJ2-2,.,CASSFRYGFDTGELFF,TGTGCCAGCAGCTTTAGGTACGGGTTTGACACCGGGGAGCTGTTTTTT
TRBV5-6,TRBD1,TRBJ1-6,.,CASSFGTGGSGSPLHF,TGTGCCAGCAGCTTCGGGACAGGGGGTTCCGGTTCACCCCTCCACTTT
TRBV15,TRBD1,TRBJ1-2,.,CATSPQGQGVFNYGYTF,TGTGCCACCAGCCCTCAAGGTCAGGGGGTTTTTAACTATGGCTACACCTTC
TRBV28,.,TRBJ1-2,few,CASSSPYANYGYTF,TGTGCCAGCAGTTCCCCGTATGCAAACTATGGCTACACCTTC
TRBV28,.,TRBJ1-1,.,CASSLGGVLTTEAFF,TGTGCCAGCAGTTTAGGCGGTGTATTAACTACTGAAGCTTTCTTT
TRBV5-6,.,TRBJ2-7,.,CASSVGLAGEQYF,TGTGCCAGCAGCGTCGGACTGGCGGGAGAGCAGTACTTC
TRBV11-3,.,TRBJ2-3,.,CASSPESGYTQYF,TGTGCCAGCAGCCCAGAGAGTGGATATACGCAGTATTTT
TRBV6-5,TRBD1,TRBJ2-7,.,CASSYGQGAYYEQYF,TGTGCCAGCAGTTACGGTCAGGGGGCCTACTACGAGCAGTACTTC
TRBV12-5,.,TRBJ2-1,.,CASAPGPQVGQFF,TGTGCTAGTGCCCCGGGACCCCAAGTTGGGCAGTTCTTC
TRBV7-8,TRBD2,TRBJ2-7,few,CASSPARPGLAGYSYEQYF,TGTGCCAGCAGCCCTGCCCGACCGGGACTAGCGGGTTACTCCTACGAGCAGTACTTC
TRBV7-8,TRBD2,TRBJ2-3,.,CASSGTRLAGGSDTQYF,TGTGCCAGCAGCGGGACGCGACTAGCGGGAGGGTCAGATACGCAGTATTTT
TRBV5-1,.,TRBJ2-3,.,CASSLGSTDTQYF,TGCGCCAGCAGCTTGGGCAGCACAGATACGCAGTATTTT
TRBV27,TRBD1,TRBJ1-2,.,CATSTGGANGYTF,TGTGCCACCAGTACAGGGGGCGCTAATGGCTACACCTTC
TRBV6-1,TRBD2,TRBJ2-7,.,CASSGLAGVYEQYF,TGTGCCAGCAGTGGCCTAGCGGGTGTCTACGAGCAGTACTTC
TRBV2,TRBD1,TRBJ1-2,.,CASSLRQGYGYTF,TGTGCCAGCAGTCTCCGACAGGGCTATGGCTACACCTTC
TRBV7-9,TRBD2,TRBJ2-7,.,CASSSLAGGFYEQYF,TGTGCCAGCAGCTCACTAGCGGGAGGTTTCTACGAGCAGTACTTC
TRBV7-2,TRBD1,TRBJ1-5,.,CAGSRLRQGADNQPQHF,TGTGCCGGCAGCCGGCTACGACAGGGGGCGGACAATCAGCCCCAGCATTTT